Presented here are 25 T cell receptor beta chains from one specimen sequenced in a study of beta chain features in type 1 diabetes. The investigators reverse transcribed all of the isolated RNA, so they sequenced expressed TCRB transcripts. Repertoires were generated with immunoSEQ multiplex PCR, while TCRdb's copy carries only in-frame clones and drops some. The data contain about 340,000 clones, 7% to 9% of them singletons. The material sequenced was central memory CD4+ T cells from blood. All receptors derive from a woman aged 18 to 35 in good health.

The V gene is TRBV11-2, the J gene TRBJ1-2; 7 bases fit TRBD1. V was clipped by 2 bases and J by 4 bases; unmatched bases: 10. Germline lookup yields CDR1 SGHAT and CDR2 FQNNGV. The CDR3 length is 16 residues. CDR3 loop: CASSLWTGDRTYGYTF. CDR3 nucleotide sequence: TGTGCCAGCAGCTTATGGACGGGGGACAGAACCTATGGCTACACCTTC.

The gene calls are TRBV2 and TRBJ2-1, with 10 bases identical to TRBD2. Germline V gives CDR1 SNHLY, CDR2 FYNNEI. V gave up 6 bases and J gave up 3 bases; unmatched junction bases: 5. The CDR3 loop spans 15 amino acids. Written as DNA, the CDR3 is TGTGCCAGCAGGTGGGGGACTAGCGTCTACAATGAGCAGTTCTTC. It encodes CASRWGTSVYNEQFF.

This clone was found a few times. The J gene is TRBJ2-7, the V gene TRBV6-5; D is perhaps TRBD1 (5 bases). The CDR3 is 15 amino acids. Germline V gene data show CDR1 as MNHEY and CDR2 as SVGAGI. With 8 bases removed from V and 2 bases from J, the gap between germline ends came to 19 bases. The CDR3 DNA is TGTGCCAGCGGAAATCAGGGAAGGTTGCCCTACGAGCAGTACTTC. Its translation: CASGNQGRLPYEQYF.

In this sample, this clone turned up a few times. V and J are TRBV4-3 and TRBJ2-7, with D unresolved. Trimming removed 4 bases at V and 0 bases at J, with 13 bases between. Germline assignment: CDR1 LGHNA and CDR2 YSLEER. This CDR3 region has 15 residues. CDR3 sequence (DNA): TGCGCCAGCAGCCCCCAGCCGTTTGGCTCCTACGAGCAGTACTTC. This codes for CASSPQPFGSYEQYF.

The J gene is TRBJ1-1, the V gene TRBV29-1; D not resolved. This CDR3 is built from 13 residues. Germline values: CDR1 SQVTM, CDR2 ANQGSEA. V was pared by 4 bases and J by 4 bases, with 13 bases between. CDR3 region: CSVARDLGTEAFF. The DNA of the CDR3 is TGCAGCGTTGCGAGGGATCTAGGCACTGAAGCTTTCTTT.

This clone turned up a few times. CDR3 bases: TGTGCCAGAATACGATATAGCGGGAGGGAAGGCAATGAGCAGTTCTTC. This translates into CARIRYSGREGNEQFF. The genes are TRBV9 and TRBJ2-1, with TRBD2 matching over 11 bases. CDR3 size: 16 residues. With V trimmed by 8 bases and J by 6 bases, 13 bases remained unmatched. CDR1 is SGDLS, CDR2 YYNGEE, per germline.

This clone was observed at least ten times. The DNA for the CDR3 is TGTGCCAGCAGCCCGGGACAGGCCTTTATTACTGGGGCCAACGTCCTGACTTTC. This sequence encodes CASSPGQAFITGANVLTF. The rearrangement links TRBV5-4 to TRBJ2-6; 8 bases line up with TRBD1. This CDR3 region has 18 residues. CDR1 is SGHNT, CDR2 YYREEE, per germline (reference sequence). V shed 4 bases and J 2 bases; nucleotides not matched to a gene: 11.

The sample holds many counts of this clone. This chain joins TRBV28 and TRBJ1-1, with TRBD1 matching 7 bases. Germline V gene lookup returns CDR1 MDHEN and CDR2 SYDVKM. Unmatched junction bases numbered 3, after V lost 8 bases and J lost 0 bases. The CDR3 consists of 13 residues. The CDR3 nucleotides read TGTGCCAGCCTACAGGGGATGAACACTGAAGCTTTCTTT. As protein: CASLQGMNTEAFF.

This clone has more than one count but fewer than ten. This chain links TRBV27 with TRBJ2-1; 9 positions match TRBD1. Germline V gene data show CDR1 as MNHEY and CDR2 as SMNVEV (reference sequence). J gave up 3 bases and V 6 bases, and 3 bases lay outside the gene matches. This CDR3 region has 14 residues. CDR3 sequence: CASRGQGLYNEQFF. The CDR3 nucleotides read TGTGCCAGCAGGGGACAGGGTCTCTACAATGAGCAGTTCTTC.

This clone was detected many times. The CDR3 spells CASSLWASGANVLTF. The CDR3 DNA sequence: TGTGCCAGCAGTTTATGGGCCTCTGGGGCCAACGTCCTGACTTTC. V and J are TRBV27 and TRBJ2-6; no definite D call. V lost 1 base, J lost 0 bases, and 4 bases lay in between. This CDR3 has 15 amino acids. CDR1 and CDR2 from the germline V gene are MNHEY and SMNVEV (reference sequence).

This sequence joins TRBV18 and TRBJ2-1; 8 bases agree with TRBD2. The CDR3 runs 16 residues. CDR1 KGHSH and CDR2 LQKENI come from the germline V gene. V lost 0 bases to trimming and J lost 7 bases; unmatched junction nucleotides: 8. The CDR3 loop reads CASSPPERLAWNEQFF. The CDR3 DNA is TGTGCCAGCTCACCACCAGAGAGACTAGCGTGGAATGAGCAGTTCTTC.

The chain carries TRBV27 and TRBJ2-1; D is perhaps TRBD1 (6 bases). The CDR3 has 15 amino acids. Trimming stripped 3 bases from V and 8 bases from J, with 17 bases between. Per germline, CDR1 MNHEY and CDR2 SMNVEV (reference sequence). CDR3 in DNA: TGTGCCAGCAGTTTGTTGGGGGCAGGAGGCCATGAGCAGTTCTTC. Protein: CASSLLGAGGHEQFF.

This clone was seen only a few times. The rearrangement joins TRBV29-1 to TRBJ2-1; tentatively, D is TRBD2 (5 bases). This CDR3 spans 12 amino acids. Germline V CDR1 and CDR2: SQVTM, ANQGSEA. V gave up 4 bases and J gave up 3 bases, with 7 bases separating them. This chain's CDR3 is CSVAGDYNEQFF. The DNA for the CDR3 is TGCAGCGTTGCCGGGGACTACAATGAGCAGTTCTTC.

The V and J genes are TRBV28 and TRBJ1-3, with 7 bases that match TRBD1. Unmatched junction bases numbered 5, after V lost 6 bases and J lost 0 bases. Germline V gives CDR1 MDHEN, CDR2 SYDVKM. CDR3 length: 15 residues. DNA for the CDR3: TGTGCCAGCAGCGGTGGACAGGTCTCTGGAAACACCATATATTTT. Translated: CASSGGQVSGNTIYF.

In this sample, this clone turned up a few times. The genes are TRBV27 and TRBJ2-2; 9 nucleotides line up with TRBD1. After removal of 6 bases from V and 0 bases from J, the junction contained 5 bases not matched to a gene. Germline V gives CDR1 MNHEY, CDR2 SMNVEV (reference sequence). The CDR3 length is 16 residues. The CDR3 loop is CASSRDRVANTGELFF. CDR3 coding DNA: TGTGCCAGCAGCCGGGACAGGGTCGCGAACACCGGGGAGCTGTTTTTT.

The chain couples TRBV28 to TRBJ1-3; D is ambiguous. CDR1 is MDHEN and CDR2 is SYDVKM in the germline V gene. The CDR3 runs 16 residues. V dropped 3 bases and J dropped 7 bases, with 19 bases sitting between them. The DNA of the CDR3 is TGTGCCAGCAGTTTCGGAGGGAGTGGTTTTAGCAACACCATATATTTT. This sequence encodes CASSFGGSGFSNTIYF. The variable domain in full, with the rest retrieved from reference TRBV28 and TRBJ1-3, is DVKVTQSSRYLVKRTGEKVFLECVQDMDHENMFWYRQDPGLGLRLIYFSYDVKMKEKGDIPEGYSVSREKKERFSLILESASTNQTSMYLCASSFGGSGFSNTIYFGEGSWLTVV.

The rearrangement joins TRBV4-2 to TRBJ2-7; 10 bases fit TRBD2. This CDR3 is 14 amino acids long. V was pared by 2 bases and J by 3 bases, with 1 base of the junction left unmatched. The germline CDR1 and CDR2 sequences are LGHNA and YNFKEQ. The CDR3 spells CASSQWTSGYEQYF. In nucleotides, the CDR3 is TGTGCCAGCAGCCAATGGACTAGCGGCTACGAGCAGTACTTC.

The chain employs TRBV28 and TRBJ1-2; 7 nucleotides agree with TRBD1. Germline V gene sequence: CDR1 MDHEN, CDR2 SYDVKM. The CDR3 consists of 12 residues. Trimming removed 7 bases from V and 6 bases from J; junction bases left unmatched: 5. DNA of the CDR3: TGTGCCAGCACCACAGGGGCTGATGGCTACACCTTC. Translating it yields CASTTGADGYTF.

This clone was observed at least ten times. The V and J genes are TRBV7-9 and TRBJ2-3; 10 nucleotides match TRBD2. Trimming removed 5 bases from V and 4 bases from J; junction bases left unmatched: 6. The CDR3 runs 15 residues. CDR1 SEHNR and CDR2 FQNEAQ come from the germline V gene (reference sequence). The CDR3 protein is CASSASSGSADTQYF. The DNA for the CDR3 is TGTGCCAGCAGCGCATCTAGCGGGAGTGCAGATACGCAGTATTTT.

This chain links TRBV6-5 with TRBJ2-7, with TRBD2 matching over 7 bases. Looked up from germline, CDR1 is MNHEY and CDR2 is SVGAGI. V lost 0 bases to trimming and J lost 4 bases; unmatched junction nucleotides: 9. This CDR3 has 16 residues. The DNA for the CDR3 is TGTGCCAGCAGTTACTCGAGCGGGGTACCCGGGTACGAGCAGTACTTC. Protein sequence: CASSYSSGVPGYEQYF.

The CDR3 protein is CASSSLAGSWNEQFF. In nucleotides, the CDR3 is TGTGCCAGCAGTTCACTAGCGGGCTCCTGGAATGAGCAGTTCTTC. This chain links TRBV27 with TRBJ2-1; 9 bases are a match to TRBD2. V shed 4 bases and J 7 bases; nucleotides not matched to a gene: 8. Per germline, CDR1 MNHEY and CDR2 SMNVEV (reference sequence). The CDR3 consists of 15 residues.

This clone has just a few counts. Here the CDR3 reads CASRSDRDTGELFF. CDR3 DNA: TGTGCCAGCAGATCGGACAGGGACACCGGGGAGCTGTTTTTT. The gene calls are TRBV6-1 and TRBJ2-2, with 8 bases that match TRBD1. J lost 3 bases, V lost 6 bases, and 3 bases had no gene match. CDR1 is MNHNS, CDR2 SASEGT, per germline. CDR3 length: 14 residues.

V is TRBV6-6 and J is TRBJ2-7; 9 bases fit TRBD1. The germline V gene encodes CDR1 MNHNY and CDR2 SVGAGI (reference sequence). This CDR3 is 15 amino acids long. J lost 3 bases, V lost 0 bases, and 3 bases had no gene match. This chain's CDR3 is CASSYSYRGHYEQYF. In nucleotides, the CDR3 is TGTGCCAGCAGTTACTCGTACAGGGGGCACTACGAGCAGTACTTC.

A few counts support this clone. The chain is built from TRBV19 and TRBJ2-1, with 15 bases matching TRBD2. V lost 4 bases and J lost 9; bases outside the gene matches: 1. The CDR3 is made up of 14 amino acids. CDR1 is LNHDA, CDR2 SQIVND, per germline (reference sequence). Written as DNA, the CDR3 is TGTGCCAGTAGTAGGACTAGCGGGAGGGTTGAGCAGTTCTTC. This encodes CASSRTSGRVEQFF.

This clone was seen many times. The V and J genes are TRBV13 and TRBJ2-2; D remains ambiguous. Germline V gene data show CDR1 as PRHDT and CDR2 as FYEKMQ (reference sequence). V was trimmed by 0 bases and J by 5 bases, leaving 10 bases between them. The CDR3 runs 15 residues. The CDR3 bases are TGTGCCAGCAGCTTAGGTAGCCTTATTACCGGGGAGCTGTTTTTT. Translating gives CASSLGSLITGELFF.